The clone carrying this TCR beta chain has just one count. Antigen: not known. The analysis combined second doses at about 4 or about 12 weeks. This sample was included in a study of T cell responses to AZD1222 COVID-19 vaccine. Study findings and constraints: Donor demographics were predominantly white British with a female majority; clonal diversity may be underestimated.

Sequencing was performed with immunoSEQ multiplex PCR; in TCRdb, only in-frame clones are kept and a portion is missing. The table has over 110,000 clones, 90% seen once. V lost 4 bases to trimming and J lost 4 bases; unmatched junction nucleotides: 13. The CDR3 sequence is 16 residues long. CDR1 and CDR2 (germline): MGHRA, YSYEKL. This material consisted of peripheral blood, taken 28 days after the second AZD1222 dose. The V call is TRBV4-1, the J call TRBJ2-7, with 7 bases fitting TRBD2. This receptor was taken from an adult who received the AZD1222 COVID-19 vaccine. The CDR3 region is CASSLGRELASYEQYF. The DNA for the CDR3 is TGCGCCAGCAGCCTTGGGAGGGAATTAGCTTCGTACGAGCAGTACTTC.